These 24 T cell receptor beta chains were sequenced from one sample in a study of T cells in localized non-small cell lung cancer. Some clones are missing from TCRdb's copy, which holds only in-frame ones; the method was immunoSEQ multiplex PCR. The sample consists of around 15,000 clones, nearly 90% of them appearing once. The sample was peripheral blood mononuclear cells, taken before any cancer treatment. These receptors were collected from a woman aged 40-69 years with stage III lung adenocarcinoma.

The chain links TRBV7-3 to TRBJ2-5; D perhaps matches TRBD2 (7 bases). CDR1 SGHTA and CDR2 FQGTGA come from the germline V gene. Trimming removed 0 bases at V and 5 bases at J, with 13 bases between. This CDR3 comprises 15 residues. Here the CDR3 DNA reads TGTGCCAGCAGCTTAACCGCGGGGGCGGTGGAGACCCAGTACTTC. Protein sequence: CASSLTAGAVETQYF. The variable domain in full, completed from reference TRBV7-3 and TRBJ2-5, reads GAGVSQTPSNKVTEKGKYVELRCDPISGHTALYWYRQSLGQGPEFLIYFQGTGAADDSGLPNDRFFAVRPEGSVSTLKIQRTERGDSAVYLCASSLTAGAVETQYFGPGTRLLVL.

The chain recombines TRBV15 with TRBJ2-1, with 7 positions matching TRBD2. The CDR3 length is 12 residues. V shed 1 base, J shed 10 bases, and the junction held 1 base outside the gene matches. The germline gives CDR1 LNHNV, CDR2 YYDKDF (reference sequence). The CDR3 loop is CATSRGEGEQFF. The CDR3 coding sequence is TGTGCCACCAGCAGAGGGGAGGGAGAGCAGTTCTTC.

The gene calls are TRBV19 and TRBJ1-2; perhaps TRBD1 as D (6 bases). Germline-derived CDR1 and CDR2 are LNHDA and SQIVND (reference sequence). The CDR3 extends over 15 amino acids. V was pared by 5 bases and J by 0 bases, with 13 bases between. The CDR3 is CASSPGAWANYGYTF. As DNA, the CDR3 is TGTGCCAGTAGTCCAGGGGCGTGGGCTAACTATGGCTACACCTTC.

The chain links TRBV7-3 to TRBJ2-6; D remains ambiguous. The CDR3 sequence is 13 residues long. Looked up from germline, CDR1 is SGHTA and CDR2 is FQGTGA. V lost 5 bases and J lost 0, with 2 bases in between. CDR3 amino acids: CASSDSGANVLTF. CDR3 nucleotide sequence: TGTGCCAGCAGCGACTCTGGGGCCAACGTCCTGACTTTC.

This chain connects TRBV10-3 to TRBJ1-1; 10 bases map to TRBD1. The CDR3 extends over 14 amino acids. Trimming at V came to 6 bases and at J to 3 bases, leaving 4 bases not matched to a gene. Per germline, CDR1 ENHRY and CDR2 SYGVKD. The CDR3 spells CAIRGGQGDTEAFF. Written as DNA, the CDR3 is TGTGCCATCAGGGGAGGACAGGGGGACACTGAAGCTTTCTTT.

V is TRBV4-3 and J is TRBJ2-1; possibly TRBD2 for D (6 bases). V was pared by 3 bases and J by 5 bases, with 17 bases between. Germline lookup yields CDR1 LGHNA and CDR2 YSLEER. The CDR3 runs to 16 residues. CDR3: CASSHRERASHNEQFF. CDR3 nucleotides: TGCGCCAGCAGCCACCGTGAGCGGGCCTCTCACAATGAGCAGTTCTTC.

J is TRBJ2-1 and V is TRBV5-1; 8 nucleotides match TRBD1. There are 14 residues in the CDR3. The germline CDR1 and CDR2 sequences are SGHRS and YFSETQ. Germline trimming cut 7 bases from V and 7 bases from J; bases unmatched to any gene: 10. CDR3 sequence (DNA): TGCGCCAGCTCATCAGGGGGCGCGAGAAATGAGCAGTTCTTC. As protein: CASSSGGARNEQFF.

The chain joins TRBV5-5 to TRBJ2-3, with a tentative D call TRBD1 (6 bases). This CDR3 has 16 amino acids. Trimming shortened V by 4 bases and J by 0 bases, and 15 bases separated the two germline ends. Germline V gene sequence: CDR1 SGHKS, CDR2 YYEKEE (reference sequence). The CDR3 DNA follows: TGTGCCAGCAGCCCAATGACAGGTCCTAGCACAGATACGCAGTATTTT. Encoded protein: CASSPMTGPSTDTQYF.

The chain has TRBV7-3 and TRBJ2-1, with D hard to call. V was pared by 4 bases and J by 6 bases, with 4 bases between. CDR1 and CDR2 (germline): SGHTA, FQGTGA. CDR3 length: 11 residues. Written as DNA, the CDR3 is TGTGCCAGCAGCTACGCCAATGAGCAGTTCTTC. Protein sequence: CASSYANEQFF.

The chain carries TRBV2 and TRBJ1-2; D might be TRBD1 (6 bases). The CDR3 runs 12 residues. CDR1 is SNHLY, CDR2 FYNNEI, per germline. With 3 bases removed from V and 4 bases from J, the gap between germline ends came to 6 bases. The CDR3 sequence is CASSDRGYGYTF. The CDR3 DNA sequence: TGTGCCAGCAGTGACAGGGGCTATGGCTACACCTTC.

This chain connects TRBV7-3 to TRBJ1-1; D is uncertain. The CDR3 is 13 amino acids. Germline CDR1 SGHTA, CDR2 FQGTGA. Trimming stripped 7 bases from V and 1 base from J, with 10 bases between. This CDR3 reads CASTPGPNTEAFF. In nucleotides, the CDR3 is TGTGCCAGCACCCCCGGGCCGAACACTGAAGCTTTCTTT. The variable domain in full, completed from reference TRBV7-3 and TRBJ1-1, reads GAGVSQTPSNKVTEKGKYVELRCDPISGHTALYWYRQSLGQGPEFLIYFQGTGAADDSGLPNDRFFAVRPEGSVSTLKIQRTERGDSAVYLCASTPGPNTEAFFGQGTRLTVV.

The V call is TRBV6-6, the J call TRBJ1-1; D not certain. The CDR3 has 13 amino acids. Germline V gives CDR1 MNHNY, CDR2 SVGAGI (reference sequence). The germline V and J ends were trimmed by 0 bases and 0 bases, with 2 bases remaining between them. CDR3 region: CASSYSMNTEAFF. CDR3 coding DNA: TGTGCCAGCAGTTACTCTATGAACACTGAAGCTTTCTTT.

This rearrangement joins TRBV5-6 to TRBJ2-7, with D possibly matching TRBD1 (6 bases). The V gene's germline CDR1 is SGHDT and CDR2 YYEEEE. CDR3 size: 17 residues. The V end was cut by 0 bases, the J end by 0 bases, with 16 bases between. The CDR3 DNA is TGTGCCAGCAGCTTGGAAATTGGGGGCAGAAGCTCCTACGAGCAGTACTTC. This encodes CASSLEIGGRSSYEQYF.

The chain combines TRBV7-2 with TRBJ1-1; D may be TRBD1 (6 bases). There are 16 residues in the CDR3. Germline values: CDR1 SGHTA, CDR2 FQGNSA. V lost 5 bases, J lost 0 bases, and 16 bases lay in between. The CDR3 DNA is TGTGCCAGCAGCCCCGGGGCCGGGGGCGTGAACACTGAAGCTTTCTTT. This encodes CASSPGAGGVNTEAFF.

Only a few counts were recorded for this clone. This chain joins TRBV7-9 and TRBJ1-5; D remains unclear. The length of the CDR3 is 15 residues. Between the trimmed V and J ends, which lost 5 bases and 2 bases, there was a span of 13 bases. Per the germline V gene, CDR1 is SEHNR and CDR2 is FQNEAQ (reference sequence). For the CDR3, the DNA is TGTGCCAGCAGCCCTTCCGAGGGTCGCAATCAGCCCCAGCATTTT. Translating it yields CASSPSEGRNQPQHF.

This clone was observed a single time. This rearrangement joins TRBV2 to TRBJ1-1; D is undetermined. V shed 6 bases and J shed 6 bases, with 14 bases lying between them. This CDR3 contains 13 residues. CDR1 and CDR2 (germline): SNHLY, FYNNEI. The CDR3 nucleotides are TGTGCCAGCAGCCCCCCGATACGAGCTGAAGCTTTCTTT. This translates into CASSPPIRAEAFF.

The chain employs TRBV30 and TRBJ1-2, with no clear D. Germline V gene lookup returns CDR1 GTSNPN and CDR2 SVGIG (reference sequence). V was clipped by 0 bases and J by 4 bases, with 18 bases between them. The CDR3 totals 16 residues. The CDR3 spells CAWSVLGQRISYGYTF. For the CDR3, the DNA is TGTGCCTGGAGTGTACTCGGGCAGAGAATTTCCTATGGCTACACCTTC.

The chain employs TRBV18 and TRBJ2-7, with D possibly TRBD2 on 5 matching bases. This CDR3 spans 16 amino acids. Germline lookup yields CDR1 KGHSH and CDR2 LQKENI. Trimming pared 1 base from V and 0 bases from J, leaving 13 bases between. In DNA form, the CDR3 reads TGTGCCAGCTCACCACTCATTCCTAGCAGCTCCTACGAGCAGTACTTC. This gives the protein CASSPLIPSSSYEQYF.

The CDR3, as DNA: TGCGCCAGCAGCTGGGAGCCTAGACAGGGGGCGTCTGGAAACACCATATATTTT. This encodes CASSWEPRQGASGNTIYF. The chain uses TRBV5-1 and TRBJ1-3; 10 bases are a match to TRBD1. The CDR3 has 18 amino acids. V lost 3 bases, J lost 1 base, and 10 bases stayed unmatched. Germline V gene sequence: CDR1 SGHRS, CDR2 YFSETQ.

This chain links TRBV7-2 with TRBJ2-7; D may correspond to TRBD1 or TRBD2 (6 bases each). V lost 1 base, J lost 3 bases, and 7 bases lay in between. The CDR3 runs to 13 residues. Germline V gives CDR1 SGHTA, CDR2 FQGNSA. The CDR3 sequence is CASSLEGGYEQYF. The CDR3 DNA sequence: TGTGCCAGCAGCTTAGAGGGGGGCTACGAGCAGTACTTC.

Written as DNA, the CDR3 is TGTGCCAGCAGCCCTGAGCTCACCGGGGAGCTGTTTTTT. Translating gives CASSPELTGELFF. The rearrangement uses TRBV11-3 and TRBJ2-2, with D unresolved. V gave up 5 bases and J gave up 4 bases, with 8 bases separating them. The CDR3 has 13 amino acids. Germline assignment: CDR1 SGHNT and CDR2 YENEEA.

The chain links TRBV27 to TRBJ1-1; D is perhaps TRBD1 (5 bases). The CDR3 contains 14 residues. V dropped 3 bases and J dropped 2 bases, with 10 bases sitting between them. Germline V CDR1 and CDR2: MNHEY, SMNVEV (reference sequence). CDR3 protein: CASSLGGGNTEAFF. DNA for the CDR3: TGTGCCAGCAGTTTGGGCGGGGGAAACACTGAAGCTTTCTTT.

The chain is built from TRBV7-9 and TRBJ1-2; 9 positions match TRBD1. The V segment lost 5 bases and the J segment 7 bases; nucleotides outside the gene matches: 8. The CDR3 runs 14 residues. Germline values: CDR1 SEHNR, CDR2 FQNEAQ (reference sequence). CDR3 DNA sequence: TGTGCCAGCAGCCCTATAGGACAGGGGCGTGGCTACACCTTC. Translating gives CASSPIGQGRGYTF.

The genes are TRBV11-2 and TRBJ1-1; tentatively, D is TRBD1 (5 bases). The ends were cut back, 3 bases at V and 5 bases at J, with 7 bases in the middle. From germline, CDR1 is SGHAT and CDR2 FQNNGV. The CDR3 is 12 amino acids. Written as DNA, the CDR3 is TGTGCCAGCAGCTTTGGGGGGACTGAAGCTTTCTTT. Residues: CASSFGGTEAFF.